The 32 T cell receptor beta chains below come from one sample, sequenced in a study of CD4+ T cells in melanoma. Sequencing was performed with immunoSEQ multiplex PCR; in TCRdb, only in-frame clones are kept and a portion is missing. The data show around 9,500 clones, with about 78% seen just once and 24% held by the top ten. Sequencing was carried out using tumor tissue. These TCRs come from a human donor with melanoma.

This clone is labeled large. The CDR3 spells CASSPSLNTGELFF. DNA for the CDR3: TGTGCCAGCAGCCCCTCCCTGAACACCGGGGAGCTGTTTTTT. The chain uses TRBV11-3 and TRBJ2-2; no reliable D call. V was trimmed by 5 bases and J by 1 base, leaving 8 bases between them. This CDR3 is built from 14 residues. The germline gives CDR1 SGHNT, CDR2 YENEEA.

The rearrangement joins TRBV4-2 to TRBJ1-4, with D unresolved. V lost 2 bases, J lost 1 base, and 11 bases lay in between. There are 16 residues in the CDR3. Germline V gene lookup returns CDR1 LGHNA and CDR2 YNFKEQ. The CDR3: CASSQSQLGTNEKLFF. The CDR3 coding sequence is TGTGCCAGCAGCCAATCCCAGCTGGGAACTAATGAAAAACTGTTTTTT.

The J gene is TRBJ2-1, the V gene TRBV2; D not certain. The CDR3 loop spans 12 amino acids. Between the trimmed V and J ends, which lost 6 bases and 7 bases, there was a span of 10 bases. Per the germline V gene, CDR1 is SNHLY and CDR2 is FYNNEI. CDR3 DNA sequence: TGTGCCAGCAGCGGCCTGGGGAATGAGCAGTTCTTC. This gives the protein CASSGLGNEQFF.

This rearrangement joins TRBV9 to TRBJ1-6; 9 bases map to TRBD1. The V gene end was trimmed by 3 bases and the J gene end by 8 bases; junction bases not matched to a gene: 6. CDR1 and CDR2 (germline): SGDLS, YYNGEE. This CDR3 has 15 amino acids. The CDR3 spells CASSALTGGDSPLHF. As DNA, the CDR3 is TGTGCCAGCAGCGCCCTAACAGGGGGCGATTCACCCCTCCACTTT.

This chain connects TRBV5-1 to TRBJ2-1; TRBD1 aligns across 10 bases. Germline CDR1 is SGHRS and CDR2 is YFSETQ. This CDR3 is 14 amino acids long. Trimming removed 4 bases from V and 10 bases from J; junction bases left unmatched: 8. CDR3 DNA: TGCGCCAGCAGCCGGGACAGGGGAGATCGGGAGCAGTTCTTC. It is translated as CASSRDRGDREQFF.

The chain has TRBV27 and TRBJ2-2; TRBD1 aligns across 10 bases. CDR1 and CDR2 from the germline V gene are MNHEY and SMNVEV (reference sequence). Losses at the gene ends were 2 bases for V and 9 bases for J; bases not matched to a gene: 9. The CDR3 is 16 amino acids. The CDR3 reads CASSLPPGQGIRELFF. The CDR3 region has the DNA TGTGCCAGCAGTTTACCCCCGGGACAGGGGATTAGGGAGCTGTTTTTT.

Remarks on this clone: With a much larger clone just one base away, this may be a read error. The identical CDR3 is also encoded by other nucleotide sequences in the sample. The chain carries TRBV5-1 and TRBJ1-1, with no clear D. The CDR3 covers 15 residues. Germline V CDR1 and CDR2: SGHRS, YFSETQ. Here the CDR3 reads CASSLGIRENTEAFF. The CDR3 region has the DNA TGCGCTAGCAGCTTGGGCATACGGGAGAACACTGAAGCTTTCTTT.

This chain connects TRBV6-5 to TRBJ1-1; possible D gene TRBD1, 5 bases. The V gene lost 5 bases and the J gene lost 4 bases, with 14 bases spanning the gap. There are 14 residues in the CDR3. The germline gives CDR1 MNHEY, CDR2 SVGAGI. This CDR3 reads CASSMGRTFTEAFF. The CDR3 DNA is TGTGCCAGCAGTATGGGACGGACGTTCACTGAAGCTTTCTTT.

CDR3 sequence reads: CASSLLSGGVDTQYF. DNA of the CDR3: TGCGCCAGCAGCTTGCTTAGCGGGGGGGTTGATACGCAGTATTTT. The rearrangement links TRBV5-1 to TRBJ2-3, with TRBD2 identical over 11 bases. This CDR3 is 15 amino acids long. Germline V gene data show CDR1 as SGHRS and CDR2 as YFSETQ. V lost 1 base and J lost 6; bases outside the gene matches: 4. Drawing the rest from reference TRBV5-1 and TRBJ2-3, the complete variable domain is KAGVTQTPRYLIKTRGQQVTLSCSPISGHRSVSWYQQTPGQGLQFLFEYFSETQRNKGNFPGRFSGRQFSNSRSEMNVSTLELGDSALYLCASSLLSGGVDTQYFGPGTRLTVL.

This rearrangement joins TRBV7-8 to TRBJ2-3, with TRBD1 matching 9 bases. The CDR3 spans 14 residues. Germline V gene lookup returns CDR1 SGHVS and CDR2 FQNEAQ. Trimming removed 1 base from V and 4 bases from J; junction bases left unmatched: 0. DNA for the CDR3: TGTGCCAGCAGCTTAGGACAGGGGGCAGATACGCAGTATTTT. Its translation: CASSLGQGADTQYF. The full variable domain, with the rest looked up from reference TRBV7-8 and TRBJ2-3, is GAGVSQSPRYKVAKRGQDVALRCDPISGHVSLFWYQQALGQGPEFLTYFQNEAQLDKSGLPSDRFFAERPEGSVSTLKIQRTQQEDSAVYLCASSLGQGADTQYFGPGTRLTVL.

V and J are TRBV2 and TRBJ1-1, with D maybe TRBD1 (6 bases). This CDR3 has 14 amino acids. Germline V CDR1 and CDR2: SNHLY, FYNNEI. Deletions cut 9 bases from V and 0 bases from J, with 14 bases between. CDR3 in amino acids: CAREDSRMNTEAFF. The CDR3 nucleotides are TGTGCCAGAGAGGACAGTCGAATGAACACTGAAGCTTTCTTT.

This sequence joins TRBV7-9 and TRBJ2-3, with a weak D call TRBD2 (6 bases). The CDR3 contains 14 residues. Per germline, CDR1 SEHNR and CDR2 FQNEAQ (reference sequence). Trimming pared 0 bases from V and 6 bases from J, leaving 10 bases between. CDR3 DNA sequence: TGTGCCAGCAGCTTAGCGGGGGGTAGGGATACGCAGTATTTT. It codes for CASSLAGGRDTQYF.

The chain is built from TRBV7-8 and TRBJ2-7; 9 bases agree with TRBD2. Germline V gene lookup returns CDR1 SGHVS and CDR2 FQNEAQ. The CDR3 runs to 16 residues. The J segment lost 5 bases and the V segment lost 5 bases, leaving 13 bases of the junction unmatched. Here the CDR3 DNA reads TGTGCCAGCAGCCAACCCTCTAGTGGCGGGGGGGACGAGCAGTACTTC. Translating it yields CASSQPSSGGGDEQYF.

The chain recombines TRBV27 with TRBJ1-2, with 9 bases aligning to TRBD1. Germline loops: CDR1 MNHEY, CDR2 SMNVEV (reference sequence). Trimming at V came to 3 bases and at J to 4 bases, leaving 6 bases not matched to a gene. This CDR3 is built from 15 residues. The DNA of the CDR3 is TGTGCCAGCAGTTTTTGGGACAGGGATTTCTATGGCTACACCTTC. Encoded protein: CASSFWDRDFYGYTF.

This chain joins TRBV2 and TRBJ1-5, with D possibly being TRBD1 (6 bases). The CDR3 has 13 residues. CDR1 is SNHLY and CDR2 is FYNNEI in the germline V gene. V lost 9 bases to trimming and J lost 9 bases, with 18 bases between them. Here the CDR3 reads CASRQAAWGPQHF. The CDR3, as DNA: TGTGCCAGTAGACAGGCGGCTTGGGGGCCCCAGCATTTT. The full variable domain, rest sourced from reference TRBV2 and TRBJ1-5, is EPEVTQTPSHQVTQMGQEVILRCVPISNHLYFYWYRQILGQKVEFLVSFYNNEISEKSEIFDDQFSVERPDGSNFTLKIRSTKLEDSAMYFCASRQAAWGPQHFGDGTRLSIL.

This chain connects TRBV10-2 to TRBJ2-3; TRBD2 is a possible D gene (5 bases). The CDR3 consists of 15 residues. With 7 bases removed from V and 0 bases from J, the gap between germline ends came to 14 bases. Germline CDR1 and CDR2: WSHSY and SAAADI. The DNA for the CDR3 is TGCGCCAGCAAGTTCAGCGGTGCTAGCACAGATACGCAGTATTTT. Residues: CASKFSGASTDTQYF.

This chain connects TRBV27 to TRBJ1-2; 7 bases align to TRBD1. Germline V lookup: CDR1 MNHEY, CDR2 SMNVEV (reference sequence). V lost 0 bases, J lost 6 bases, and 4 bases stayed unmatched. The CDR3 is made up of 14 amino acids. Written as DNA, the CDR3 is TGTGCCAGCAGTTTATCTGCGGGACAGCATGGCTACACCTTC. It translates to CASSLSAGQHGYTF.

This chain links TRBV28 with TRBJ1-5; tentatively, D is TRBD1 (5 bases). Trimming left V 6 bases short and J 4 bases short, with 16 bases between. The CDR3 is 15 amino acids. Germline-derived CDR1 and CDR2 are MDHEN and SYDVKM. The CDR3 reads CASRVAGSGNQPQHF. In DNA, the CDR3 is TGTGCCAGCAGAGTCGCAGGGTCGGGGAATCAGCCCCAGCATTTT.

The chain uses TRBV6-1 and TRBJ2-5; possible D gene TRBD1, 5 bases. Germline CDR1 and CDR2: MNHNS and SASEGT. With 4 bases removed from V and 4 bases from J, the gap between germline ends came to 13 bases. CDR3 length: 14 amino acids. In nucleotides, the CDR3 is TGTGCCAGCAGTGGTCCATGGGGCAGAGAGACCCAGTACTTC. Its protein is CASSGPWGRETQYF.

This rearrangement joins TRBV5-6 to TRBJ1-5, with a weak D call TRBD1 (5 bases). The CDR3 has 16 amino acids. Trimming stripped 0 bases from V and 4 bases from J, with 14 bases between. Germline CDR1 SGHDT, CDR2 YYEEEE. DNA for the CDR3: TGTGCCAGCAGCTTGGGGGGGGAGGGGTGGAATCAGCCCCAGCATTTT. Amino acids: CASSLGGEGWNQPQHF.

The chain carries TRBV9 and TRBJ1-1, with 7 bases matching TRBD1. Trimming at V came to 0 bases and at J to 1 base, leaving 12 bases not matched to a gene. The CDR3 has 18 amino acids. Germline CDR1 SGDLS, CDR2 YYNGEE. CDR3 bases: TGTGCCAGCAGCGTAGGGGATCCGAGACAGGGTGGGAACACTGAAGCTTTCTTT. Translation gives CASSVGDPRQGGNTEAFF.

V and J are TRBV6-1 and TRBJ1-1; weak D call: TRBD1 (5 bases). This CDR3 region has 15 residues. The germline CDR1 and CDR2 sequences are MNHNS and SASEGT. V gave up 6 bases and J gave up 8 bases, with 22 bases separating them. This CDR3 is CASSAGMAGGVEAFF. The DNA for the CDR3 is TGTGCCAGCAGCGCCGGGATGGCGGGGGGAGTCGAAGCTTTCTTT.

The genes are TRBV5-1 and TRBJ1-4, with D tentatively TRBD1 (6 bases). Deletions cut 3 bases from V and 8 bases from J, with 17 bases between. This CDR3 is 15 amino acids long. Germline-derived CDR1 and CDR2 are SGHRS and YFSETQ. CDR3 in amino acids: CASSSEGGAGEKLFF. CDR3 coding DNA: TGCGCCAGCAGCTCGGAGGGGGGGGCTGGGGAAAAACTGTTTTTT.

The rearrangement links TRBV5-1 to TRBJ2-1; perhaps TRBD1 as D (5 bases). The CDR3 runs to 14 residues. In germline, CDR1 is SGHRS, CDR2 YFSETQ. Between the trimmed V and J ends, which lost 2 bases and 4 bases, there was a span of 10 bases. CDR3 in amino acids: CASSFGQGYNEQFF. DNA of the CDR3: TGCGCCAGCAGCTTCGGCCAGGGTTACAATGAGCAGTTCTTC. Using reference TRBV5-1 and TRBJ2-1 for the parts outside the CDR3, the full variable domain is KAGVTQTPRYLIKTRGQQVTLSCSPISGHRSVSWYQQTPGQGLQFLFEYFSETQRNKGNFPGRFSGRQFSNSRSEMNVSTLELGDSALYLCASSFGQGYNEQFFGPGTRLTVL.

V usage is TRBV11-2 and J usage is TRBJ2-5; D tentatively reads TRBD1 or TRBD2 (6 bases each). The CDR3 sequence is 15 residues long. The germline CDR1 and CDR2 sequences are SGHAT and FQNNGV. The V and J ends lost 1 base and 1 base respectively, with 10 bases between them. The DNA for the CDR3 is TGTGCCAGCAGCTTAGTACAGGGAGGCCAAGAGACCCAGTACTTC. Encoded protein: CASSLVQGGQETQYF.

The chain has TRBV30 and TRBJ1-2; 7 bases are shared with TRBD1. This CDR3 has 14 residues. Germline V gene sequence: CDR1 GTSNPN, CDR2 SVGIG (reference sequence). J was trimmed by 5 bases and V by 1 base; bases with no gene match: 7. The CDR3 region is CAWSGQGGVYGYTF. CDR3 DNA: TGTGCCTGGAGTGGACAGGGAGGGGTATATGGCTACACCTTC.

The V and J genes are TRBV2 and TRBJ1-6; 11 bases line up with TRBD1. J lost 7 bases, V lost 6 bases, and 2 bases had no gene match. This CDR3 contains 14 residues. Germline CDR1 and CDR2: SNHLY and FYNNEI. As DNA, the CDR3 is TGTGCCAGCAGAGGGGACAGGGGGAATTCACCCCTCCACTTT. Amino acid sequence: CASRGDRGNSPLHF.

CDR3 DNA sequence: TGCGCCAGCAGCCTCCAATGGCTGGAACTAAGGGAAAAACTGTTTTTT. Translating gives CASSLQWLELREKLFF. This chain uses TRBV4-1 with TRBJ1-4; D uncertain. The CDR3 loop spans 16 amino acids. V lost 4 bases and J 8 bases, leaving 20 bases between the germline ends. Germline CDR1 MGHRA, CDR2 YSYEKL.

This chain links TRBV5-1 with TRBJ1-5, with D maybe TRBD1 (5 bases). Germline V gives CDR1 SGHRS, CDR2 YFSETQ. V gave up 1 base and J gave up 2 bases, with 19 bases separating them. The CDR3 spans 18 residues. The CDR3 DNA reads as TGCGCCAGCAGCTTGAGCCGGACGGACGAACAGGGCAATCAGCCCCAGCATTTT. This gives the protein CASSLSRTDEQGNQPQHF.

This sequence joins TRBV19 and TRBJ1-5; 7 bases align to TRBD1. The CDR3 is 15 residues long. The V gene's germline CDR1 is LNHDA and CDR2 SQIVND (reference sequence). Trimming removed 3 bases from V and 7 bases from J; junction bases left unmatched: 9. CDR3: CASSMEGGGLQPQHF. CDR3 in DNA: TGTGCCAGTAGTATGGAAGGGGGCGGGCTCCAGCCCCAGCATTTT. The whole variable domain, remainder taken from reference TRBV19 and TRBJ1-5, is DGGITQSPKYLFRKEGQNVTLSCEQNLNHDAMYWYRQDPGQGLRLIYYSQIVNDFQKGDIAEGYSVSREKKESFPLTVTSAQKNPTAFYLCASSMEGGGLQPQHFGDGTRLSIL.

CDR3 protein: CASSSYRGQAGELFF. The CDR3 DNA reads TGCGCCAGCAGCAGTTACAGGGGGCAGGCCGGGGAGCTGTTTTTT. This chain joins TRBV5-1 and TRBJ2-2, with 9 bases matching TRBD1. V trimming: 4 bases; J trimming: 6 bases; junction bases outside the gene matches: 7. The germline CDR1 and CDR2 sequences are SGHRS and YFSETQ. This CDR3 is built from 15 residues. Full variable domain (rest looked up from reference TRBV5-1 and TRBJ2-2): KAGVTQTPRYLIKTRGQQVTLSCSPISGHRSVSWYQQTPGQGLQFLFEYFSETQRNKGNFPGRFSGRQFSNSRSEMNVSTLELGDSALYLCASSSYRGQAGELFFGEGSRLTVL.

This clone was recorded a few times. This chain uses TRBV7-6 with TRBJ2-2; no firm D call. CDR1 is SGHVS and CDR2 is FNYEAQ in the germline V gene. CDR3 length equals 13 residues. V was clipped by 5 bases and J by 5 bases, with 9 bases between them. DNA of the CDR3: TGTGCCAGCAGCGCCGTGGTAACCGGGGAGCTGTTTTTT. Residues: CASSAVVTGELFF.